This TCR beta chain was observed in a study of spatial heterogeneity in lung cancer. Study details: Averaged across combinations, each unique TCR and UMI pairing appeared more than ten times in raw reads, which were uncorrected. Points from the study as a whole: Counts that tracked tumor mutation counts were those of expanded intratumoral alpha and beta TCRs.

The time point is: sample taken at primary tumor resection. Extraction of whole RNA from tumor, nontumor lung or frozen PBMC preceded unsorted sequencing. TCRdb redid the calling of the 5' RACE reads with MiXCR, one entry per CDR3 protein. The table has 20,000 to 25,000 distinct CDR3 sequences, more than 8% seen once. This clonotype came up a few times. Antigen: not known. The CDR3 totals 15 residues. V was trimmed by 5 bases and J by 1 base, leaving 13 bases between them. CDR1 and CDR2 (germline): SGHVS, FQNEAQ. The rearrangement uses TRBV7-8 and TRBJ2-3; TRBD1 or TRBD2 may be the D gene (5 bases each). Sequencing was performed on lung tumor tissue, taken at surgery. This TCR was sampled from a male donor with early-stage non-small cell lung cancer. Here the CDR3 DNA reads TGTGCCAGCAGCCTCTTTGGGGGTGGCACAGATACGCAGTATTTT. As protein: CASSLFGGGTDTQYF. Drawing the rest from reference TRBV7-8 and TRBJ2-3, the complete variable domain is GAGVSQSPRYKVAKRGQDVALRCDPISGHVSLFWYQQALGQGPEFLTYFQNEAQLDKSGLPSDRFFAERPEGSVSTLKIQRTQQEDSAVYLCASSLFGGGTDTQYFGPGTRLTVL.